Listed below are T cell receptor beta chains from one sample, sequenced in a study of CD8 T cells in Susac syndrome. TCRdb reprocessed the immunoSEQ multiplex PCR reads via MiXCR and lists one record per CDR3 protein. Of some 150,000 distinct CDR3 sequences in the sample, 85% to 95% are singletons; the top ten hold more than 0.11%. What was sequenced was CD4+ T cells from PBMCs. Source of these receptors: a human donor with Susac syndrome. The CDR3 runs from the conserved cysteine through the conserved F or W. A D gene is named only where the DNA matches it firmly.

v_gene	d_gene	len	CDR3aa
TRBV28	TRBD2	16	CASRKTGGAAKNIQYF
TRBV20-1	TRBD1	14	CSARGQGRNYGYTF
TRBV30	.	14	CAWSVQGGRETQYF
TRBV5-1	.	14	CASSTGISNYGYTF
TRBV20-1	TRBD2	13	CSAGTNDYNEQFF
TRBV28	.	13	CASSLGPLRIQYF
TRBV3-1	.	14	CASSQSDSNYGYTF
TRBV6-5	TRBD2	20	CASSYSTAWPSGRPDNEQFF
TRBV5-4	TRBD1	14	CASSFRGPGETQYF
TRBV19	.	14	CASSVTPDPYEQYF
TRBV3-1	.	13	CASRTTQGYEQFF
TRBV7-2	TRBD2	17	CASSLGVLAGEEETQYF
TRBV7-9	.	17	CASSLGNRGERQDTQYF
TRBV3-1	.	13	CASSQGSGETQYF
TRBV15	TRBD1	12	CATSRDMDRVNF
TRBV9	.	13	CASSVGREGTQYF
TRBV29-1	.	11	CSAREGYGYTF
TRBV12-3/TRBV12-4	.	16	CASSLTPGGFAYEQYF
TRBV18	.	15	CASSPPGLVSDTQYF
TRBV27	.	14	CASSLSSSGNTIYF
TRBV30	TRBD2	18	CAWSPSGLAGYWRETQYF
TRBV25-1	.	14	CARGYRARLEGYTF
TRBV25-1	TRBD1	14	CASSEDRAGTEAFF
TRBV20-1	TRBD2	20	CSASTWGGAIRDSARNIQYF
TRBV20-1	TRBD1	14	CSATEGTGGNGYTF
TRBV29-1	.	15	CSVEDLGLAGRGYTF
TRBV20-1	.	11	CSAKGVETQYF
TRBV7-9	.	12	CASSPDPYGYTF
TRBV2	.	13	CASKSGRQETQYF
TRBV29-1	.	14	CSVRSDFMNTEAFF
TRBV18	TRBD2	14	CASSPPRDYQLLYF
TRBV2	TRBD1	14	CASSLDRGNSPLHF
TRBV9	TRBD2	16	CASSLSGRGNTGELFF
TRBV20-1	.	14	CSARDSRLVYGYTF
TRBV4-1	.	14	CASSQQGFDTEAFF
TRBV20-1	.	13	CSGFFGSQETQYF
TRBV30	.	15	CAWTPGRKAADTQYF
TRBV7-8	TRBD1	15	CASSSTTGANQPQHF
TRBV12-3/TRBV12-4	.	13	CASSPRYSYGYTF
TRBV7-2	TRBD2	16	CASSSAPTSGIHEQYF
TRBV20-1	.	13	CSASNVRPGYAFF
TRBV19	.	13	CASSTRYTDTQYF
TRBV5-1	.	15	CASSLLVAKGETQYF
TRBV30	.	17	CAWSSPLWVVGQGGQFF
TRBV28	TRBD1	15	CASSGTGGYTGELFF
TRBV20-1	TRBD1	15	CSAFGDSAYTDTQYF
TRBV7-8	.	13	CASSPDILDTQYF
TRBV9	.	14	CASSVFYHTGELFF
TRBV20-1	.	14	CSARETGPRYEQYF
TRBV9	.	13	CASSYDGRDTQYF
TRBV11-2	TRBD1	12	CASSFQGEGYTF
TRBV20-1	.	12	CSAKDSRTEQYF
TRBV7-2	.	16	CASSPRGGTSTYEQYF
TRBV30	.	16	CAWSVVGVSSYNEQFF
TRBV18	.	13	CASSPGQDQPQHF
TRBV4-1	.	13	CASSRSRREKLFF
TRBV30	.	13	CAWGRQGNSPLHF
TRBV5-4	TRBD1	13	CASSGTVNEKLFF
TRBV5-1	TRBD2	17	CASSLDGRAGGANVLTF
TRBV12-5	.	15	CASGGGLSGANVLTF